This TCR beta chain was documented in a study of breast tumors, draining lymph nodes, adjacent tissues. Findings and limits, study-wide: Most tumor T cells seemingly derive from lymph node, then expand in tumor. Tumor T cell lymph node origin was a supported hypothesis, not proven.

Details on this clonotype: The target antigen is unknown.

TCRdb analysed the multiplex PCR reads with MiXCR anew, one entry per CDR3 protein. The sample has approximately 10,000 distinct CDR3 sequences; 53% are singletons. The sequence derives from a female donor with breast cancer. Some clones in this sample may be carry-over from other donors' samples. Source material: breast tumor tissue.

CDR3 DNA: TGTGCCAGCAGTGTGGGGACAGGGAAACAAGAGACCCAGTACTTC. Protein sequence: CASSVGTGKQETQYF. The rearrangement links TRBV2 to TRBJ2-5; 9 nucleotides align to TRBD1. The CDR3 sequence is 15 residues long. Germline V gives CDR1 SNHLY, CDR2 FYNNEI. Trimming took 4 bases from V and 2 from J; bases not matched to a gene: 5.